This T cell receptor beta chain originates from a study of shared clonotypes between healthy human individuals. Libraries were prepared by immunoSEQ multiplex PCR; TCRdb keeps only in-frame clonotypes and omits some of them. The table includes some 2,500,000 clones, around 92% detected once. With 0 bases removed from V and 0 bases from J, the gap between germline ends came to 8 bases. CDR3 length equals 16 residues. Per the germline V gene, CDR1 is ENHRY and CDR2 is SYGVKD. This TCR was sampled from a young man in good health. Some clones in this sample may be carry-over from other donors' samples. The sequencing input was naive CD4+ T cells from PBMCs. Subset of the sample: CD45RA+ positively selected. The chain links TRBV10-3 to TRBJ2-2; D gene ambiguous. CDR3 coding DNA: TGTGCCATCAGTGAGTCGGTGGAAACGAACACCGGGGAGCTGTTTTTT. It specifies CAISESVETNTGELFF.